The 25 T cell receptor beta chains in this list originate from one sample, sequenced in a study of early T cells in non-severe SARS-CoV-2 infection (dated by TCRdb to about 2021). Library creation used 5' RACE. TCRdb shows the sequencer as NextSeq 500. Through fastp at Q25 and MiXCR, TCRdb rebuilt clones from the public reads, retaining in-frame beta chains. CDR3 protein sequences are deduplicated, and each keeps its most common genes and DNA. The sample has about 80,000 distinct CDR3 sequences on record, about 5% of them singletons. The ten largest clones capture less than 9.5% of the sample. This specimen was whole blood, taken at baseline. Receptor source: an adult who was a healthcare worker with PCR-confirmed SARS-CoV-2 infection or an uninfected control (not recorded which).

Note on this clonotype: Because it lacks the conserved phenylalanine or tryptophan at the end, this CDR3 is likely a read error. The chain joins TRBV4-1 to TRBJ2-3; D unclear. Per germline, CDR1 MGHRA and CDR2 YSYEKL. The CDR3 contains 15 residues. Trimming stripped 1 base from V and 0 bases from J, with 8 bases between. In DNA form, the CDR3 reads TGCGCCAGCAGCCAAGTTGGGTTCAGCACAGATACGCAGTATTCT. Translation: CASSQVGFSTDTQYS.

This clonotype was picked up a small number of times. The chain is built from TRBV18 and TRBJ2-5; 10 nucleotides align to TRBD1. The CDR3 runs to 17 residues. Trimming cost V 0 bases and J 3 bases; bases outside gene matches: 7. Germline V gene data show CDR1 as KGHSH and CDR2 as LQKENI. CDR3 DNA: TGTGCCAGCTCACCACCTAATGACAGGGGGCTAAAAGAGACCCAGTACTTC. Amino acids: CASSPPNDRGLKETQYF.

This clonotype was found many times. The CDR3 here is CASSIAPSQAFF. CDR3 DNA: TGTGCCAGTAGTATAGCCCCCAGCCAAGCTTTCTTT. The chain carries TRBV19 and TRBJ1-1; no clear D gene. The CDR3 covers 12 residues. Germline V gene data show CDR1 as LNHDA and CDR2 as SQIVND (reference sequence). V lost 1 base and J lost 9, with 9 bases in between.

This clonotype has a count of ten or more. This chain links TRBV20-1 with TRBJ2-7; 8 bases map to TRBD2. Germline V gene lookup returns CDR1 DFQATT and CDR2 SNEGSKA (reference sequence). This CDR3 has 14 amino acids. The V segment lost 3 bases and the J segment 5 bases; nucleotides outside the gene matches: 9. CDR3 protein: CSASPPGRADEQYF. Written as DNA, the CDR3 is TGCAGTGCTAGCCCCCCCGGGAGGGCCGACGAGCAGTACTTC.

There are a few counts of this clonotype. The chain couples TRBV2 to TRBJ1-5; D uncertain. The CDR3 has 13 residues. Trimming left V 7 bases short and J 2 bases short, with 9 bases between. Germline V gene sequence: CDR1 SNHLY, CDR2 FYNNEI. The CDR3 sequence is CASNQDGNQPQHF. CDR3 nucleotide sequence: TGTGCCAGCAATCAAGATGGCAATCAGCCCCAGCATTTT.

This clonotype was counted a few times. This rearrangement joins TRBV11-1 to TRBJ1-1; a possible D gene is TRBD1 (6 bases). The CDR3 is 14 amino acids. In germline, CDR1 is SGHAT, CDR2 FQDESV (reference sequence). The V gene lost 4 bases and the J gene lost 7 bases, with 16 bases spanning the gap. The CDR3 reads CASSSLGGGVEAFF. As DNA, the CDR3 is TGTGCCAGCAGCTCCCTGGGGGGCGGTGTTGAAGCTTTCTTT.

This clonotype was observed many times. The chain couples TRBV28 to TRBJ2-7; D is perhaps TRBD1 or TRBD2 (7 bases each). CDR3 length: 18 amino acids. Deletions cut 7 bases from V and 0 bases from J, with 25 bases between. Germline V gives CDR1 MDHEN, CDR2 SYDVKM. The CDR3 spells CASTSLQGGLRGSYEQYF. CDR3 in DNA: TGTGCCAGCACCTCACTCCAGGGGGGGCTGCGAGGCTCCTACGAGCAGTACTTC.

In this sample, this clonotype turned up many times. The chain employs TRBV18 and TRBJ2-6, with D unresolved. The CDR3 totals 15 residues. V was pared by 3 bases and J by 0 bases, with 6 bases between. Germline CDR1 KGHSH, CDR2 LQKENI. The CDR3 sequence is CASSPTGSGANVLTF. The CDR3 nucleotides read TGTGCCAGCTCACCGACGGGCTCTGGGGCCAACGTCCTGACTTTC.

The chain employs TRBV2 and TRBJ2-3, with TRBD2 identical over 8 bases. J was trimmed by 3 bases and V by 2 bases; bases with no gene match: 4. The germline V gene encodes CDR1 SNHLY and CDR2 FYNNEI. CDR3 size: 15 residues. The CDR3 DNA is TGTGCCAGCAGTGAAAGACTAGCGCGGACAGATACGCAGTATTTT. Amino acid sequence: CASSERLARTDTQYF.

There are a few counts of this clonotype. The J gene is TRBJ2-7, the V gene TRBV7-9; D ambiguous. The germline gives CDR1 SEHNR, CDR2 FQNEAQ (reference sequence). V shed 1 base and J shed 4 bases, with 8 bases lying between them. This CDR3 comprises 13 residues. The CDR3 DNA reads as TGTGCCAGCAGCTTAGTTGGTGCGTACGAGCAGTACTTC. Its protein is CASSLVGAYEQYF.

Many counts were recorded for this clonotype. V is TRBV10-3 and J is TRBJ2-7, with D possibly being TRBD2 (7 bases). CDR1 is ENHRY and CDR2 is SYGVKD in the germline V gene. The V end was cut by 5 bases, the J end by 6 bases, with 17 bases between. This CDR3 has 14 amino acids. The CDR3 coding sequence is TGTGCCATCAGTCCCGTACGGGGGGCGGGCGAGCAGTACTTC. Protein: CAISPVRGAGEQYF.

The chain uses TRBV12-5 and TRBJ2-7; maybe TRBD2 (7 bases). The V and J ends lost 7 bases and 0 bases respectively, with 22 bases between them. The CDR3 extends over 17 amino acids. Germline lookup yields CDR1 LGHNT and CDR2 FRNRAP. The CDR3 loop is CASAEPLRGASSYEQYF. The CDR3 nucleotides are TGTGCTAGTGCCGAACCTTTACGGGGGGCGAGCTCCTACGAGCAGTACTTC.

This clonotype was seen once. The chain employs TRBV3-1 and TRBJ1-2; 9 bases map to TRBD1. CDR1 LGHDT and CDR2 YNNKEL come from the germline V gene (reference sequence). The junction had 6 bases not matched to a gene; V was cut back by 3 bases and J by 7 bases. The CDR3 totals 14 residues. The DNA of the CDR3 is TGTGCCAGCAGCCAGAGGGACAGGGCTATTGGCTACACCTTC. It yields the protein CASSQRDRAIGYTF.

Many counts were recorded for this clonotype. Written as DNA, the CDR3 is TGTGCCAGCAGCCAAGAGGTAGCGGGAGGGCCAAACACCGGGGAGCTGTTTTTT. It codes for CASSQEVAGGPNTGELFF. The chain couples TRBV4-2 to TRBJ2-2; 11 nucleotides align to TRBD2. The CDR3 contains 18 residues. The germline CDR1 and CDR2 sequences are LGHNA and YNFKEQ. V dropped 0 bases and J dropped 2; count of bases not matched to a gene: 5.

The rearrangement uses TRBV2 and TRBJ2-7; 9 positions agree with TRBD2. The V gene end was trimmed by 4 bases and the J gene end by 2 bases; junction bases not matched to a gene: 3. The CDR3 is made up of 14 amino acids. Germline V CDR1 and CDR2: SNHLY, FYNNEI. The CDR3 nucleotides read TGTGCCAGCAGTGGCGAGCGGGGGGCCTACGAGCAGTACTTC. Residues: CASSGERGAYEQYF.

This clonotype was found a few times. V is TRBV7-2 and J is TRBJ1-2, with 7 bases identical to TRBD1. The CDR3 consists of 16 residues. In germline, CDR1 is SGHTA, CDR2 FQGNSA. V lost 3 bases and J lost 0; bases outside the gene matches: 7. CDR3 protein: CASSFSGQVANYGYTF. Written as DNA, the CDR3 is TGTGCCAGCAGCTTCAGTGGACAGGTTGCTAACTATGGCTACACCTTC.

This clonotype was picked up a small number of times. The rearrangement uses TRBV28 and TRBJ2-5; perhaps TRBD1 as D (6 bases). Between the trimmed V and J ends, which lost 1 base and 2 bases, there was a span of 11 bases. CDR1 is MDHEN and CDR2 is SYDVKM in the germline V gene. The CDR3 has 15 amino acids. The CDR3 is CASSLFRTEQETQYF. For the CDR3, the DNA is TGTGCCAGCAGTTTATTCCGGACAGAACAAGAGACCCAGTACTTC.

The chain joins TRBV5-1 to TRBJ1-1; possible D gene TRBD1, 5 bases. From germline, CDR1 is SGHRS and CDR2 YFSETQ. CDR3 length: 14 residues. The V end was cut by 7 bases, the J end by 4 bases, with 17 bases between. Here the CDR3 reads CASSLPGLITEAFF. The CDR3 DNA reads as TGCGCCAGCTCATTGCCGGGACTCATCACTGAAGCTTTCTTT. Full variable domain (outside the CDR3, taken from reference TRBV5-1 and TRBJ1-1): KAGVTQTPRYLIKTRGQQVTLSCSPISGHRSVSWYQQTPGQGLQFLFEYFSETQRNKGNFPGRFSGRQFSNSRSEMNVSTLELGDSALYLCASSLPGLITEAFFGQGTRLTVV.

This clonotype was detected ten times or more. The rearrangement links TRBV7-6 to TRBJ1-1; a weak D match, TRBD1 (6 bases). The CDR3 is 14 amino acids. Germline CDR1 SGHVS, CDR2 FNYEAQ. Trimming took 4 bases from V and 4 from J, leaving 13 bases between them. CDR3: CASSSQGRSTEAFF. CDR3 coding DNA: TGTGCCAGCAGCTCACAGGGTAGGAGCACTGAAGCTTTCTTT.

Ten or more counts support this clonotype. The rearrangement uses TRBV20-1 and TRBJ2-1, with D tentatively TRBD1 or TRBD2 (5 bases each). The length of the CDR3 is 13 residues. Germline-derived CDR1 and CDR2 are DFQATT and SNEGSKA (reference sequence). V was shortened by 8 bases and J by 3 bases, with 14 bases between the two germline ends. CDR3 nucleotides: TGCAGTCCGGGACGCGTCATCTACAATGAGCAGTTCTTC. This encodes CSPGRVIYNEQFF.

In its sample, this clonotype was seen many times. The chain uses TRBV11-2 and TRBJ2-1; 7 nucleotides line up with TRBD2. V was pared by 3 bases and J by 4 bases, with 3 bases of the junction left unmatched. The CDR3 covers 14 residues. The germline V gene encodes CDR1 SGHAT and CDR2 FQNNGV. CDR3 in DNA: TGTGCCAGCAGCTTGGCTAGCGGATACAATGAGCAGTTCTTC. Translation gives CASSLASGYNEQFF.

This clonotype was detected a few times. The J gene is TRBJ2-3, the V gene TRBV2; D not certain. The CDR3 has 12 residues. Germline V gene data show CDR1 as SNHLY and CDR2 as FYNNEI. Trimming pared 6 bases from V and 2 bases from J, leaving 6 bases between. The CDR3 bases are TGTGCCAGCAGAGGAAACACAGATACGCAGTATTTT. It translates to CASRGNTDTQYF.

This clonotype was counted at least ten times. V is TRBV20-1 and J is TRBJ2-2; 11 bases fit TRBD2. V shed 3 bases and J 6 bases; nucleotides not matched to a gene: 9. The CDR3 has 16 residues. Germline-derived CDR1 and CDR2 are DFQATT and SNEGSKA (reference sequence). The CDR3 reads CSASGTSGIRAGELFF. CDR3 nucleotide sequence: TGCAGTGCTAGTGGGACTAGCGGTATTCGGGCCGGGGAGCTGTTTTTT.

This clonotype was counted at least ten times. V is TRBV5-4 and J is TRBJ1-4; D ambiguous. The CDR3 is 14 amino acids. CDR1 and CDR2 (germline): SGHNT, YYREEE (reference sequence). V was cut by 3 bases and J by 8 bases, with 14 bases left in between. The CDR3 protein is CASSSDGGSEKLFF. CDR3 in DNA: TGTGCCAGCAGCTCGGACGGTGGCTCGGAAAAACTGTTTTTT.

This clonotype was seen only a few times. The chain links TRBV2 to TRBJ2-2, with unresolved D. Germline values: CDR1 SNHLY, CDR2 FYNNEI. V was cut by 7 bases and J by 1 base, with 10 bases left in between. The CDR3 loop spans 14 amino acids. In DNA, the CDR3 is TGTGCCAGCACCGAAGAAATGAACACCGGGGAGCTGTTTTTT. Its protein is CASTEEMNTGELFF.